The 25 T cell receptor beta chains presented below share a single source sample, sequenced in a study of blood T cell repertoires in COVID-19. TCRdb's table, derived via immunoSEQ multiplex PCR, lists solely in-frame clones and lacks some. The table records 250,000 to 300,000 clones, more than 85% of them present only once. What was sequenced was peripheral blood. Every receptor here comes from a man in his forties with acute or convalescent COVID-19.

This chain joins TRBV10-3 and TRBJ2-1; maybe TRBD1 (6 bases). The V gene's germline CDR1 is ENHRY and CDR2 SYGVKD. There are 14 residues in the CDR3. V lost 5 bases and J 7 bases, leaving 15 bases between the germline ends. Written as DNA, the CDR3 is TGTGCCATCAGTCCAGGGGACCTCGGGAATGAGCAGTTCTTC. It translates to CAISPGDLGNEQFF.

Note on this clone: The identical CDR3 is also encoded by other nucleotide sequences in the sample. The chain joins TRBV5-1 to TRBJ1-2; 8 bases match TRBD1. Germline loops: CDR1 SGHRS, CDR2 YFSETQ. Losses at the gene ends were 0 bases for V and 3 bases for J; bases not matched to a gene: 4. CDR3 size: 15 residues. The CDR3 sequence is CASSLAAGGYYGYTF. The CDR3 DNA reads as TGCGCCAGCAGCTTGGCGGCAGGGGGCTACTATGGCTACACCTTC.

This clone came up a few times. The V and J genes are TRBV30 and TRBJ1-2; the D gene is possibly TRBD1 (6 bases). V lost 1 base and J lost 8, with 14 bases in between. CDR1 is GTSNPN, CDR2 SVGIG, per germline (reference sequence). The CDR3 is made up of 13 amino acids. CDR3 protein: CAWSAGDRLGYTF. CDR3 nucleotide sequence: TGTGCCTGGAGTGCAGGGGACCGCTTGGGCTACACCTTC.

This chain joins TRBV5-1 and TRBJ2-7; 8 nucleotides match TRBD2. Germline V gene data show CDR1 as SGHRS and CDR2 as YFSETQ. The length of the CDR3 is 13 residues. V dropped 4 bases and J dropped 7; count of bases not matched to a gene: 7. This chain's CDR3 is CASSGAGDLEQYF. The CDR3 DNA sequence: TGCGCCAGCAGCGGAGCGGGGGATTTGGAGCAGTACTTC.

The V gene is TRBV30, the J gene TRBJ1-2, with TRBD1 matching over 9 bases. The germline V gene has CDR1 GTSNPN and CDR2 SVGIG (reference sequence). The CDR3 runs to 13 residues. V lost 5 bases, J lost 7 bases, and 8 bases stayed unmatched. Here the CDR3 reads CAWQTGGSSGYTF. CDR3 coding DNA: TGTGCCTGGCAAACAGGGGGCTCGAGTGGCTACACCTTC. Supplemented by reference TRBV30 and TRBJ1-2, the full variable domain reads SQTIHQWPATLVQPVGSPLSLECTVEGTSNPNLYWYRQAAGRGLQLLFYSVGIGQISSEVPQNLSASRPQDRQFILSSKKLLLSDSGFYLCAWQTGGSSGYTFGSGTRLTVV.

This clone was observed a handful of times. This sequence joins TRBV19 and TRBJ1-5; 10 bases line up with TRBD1. CDR1 and CDR2 (germline): LNHDA, SQIVND (reference sequence). The CDR3 totals 18 residues. With V trimmed by 1 base and J by 7 bases, 13 bases remained unmatched. CDR3 amino acids: CASSIAWGTGDLSQPQHF. In DNA form, the CDR3 reads TGTGCCAGTAGTATAGCATGGGGGACAGGGGATCTAAGCCAGCCCCAGCATTTT.

The V gene is TRBV6-5, the J gene TRBJ2-7, with 7 nucleotides matching TRBD1. The V gene's germline CDR1 is MNHEY and CDR2 SVGAGI. The CDR3 runs to 14 residues. V trimming: 0 bases; J trimming: 1 base; junction bases outside the gene matches: 0. The CDR3 nucleotides read TGTGCCAGCAGTTACTCGGGACAGTCCTACGAGCAGTACTTC. As protein: CASSYSGQSYEQYF.

The chain uses TRBV4-1 and TRBJ1-4; 12 bases are a match to TRBD1. Germline CDR1 is MGHRA and CDR2 is YSYEKL. This CDR3 region has 19 residues. Losses at the gene ends were 4 bases for V and 2 bases for J; bases not matched to a gene: 11. The CDR3 protein is CASSLRDRGHRTTNEKLFF. CDR3 coding DNA: TGCGCCAGCAGCCTCCGGGACAGGGGGCATCGAACGACTAATGAAAAACTGTTTTTT.

The chain joins TRBV6-5 to TRBJ2-7, with TRBD2 as a possible D gene (6 bases). CDR1 is MNHEY and CDR2 is SVGAGI in the germline V gene. Deletions cut 7 bases from V and 2 bases from J, with 15 bases between. The CDR3 consists of 14 residues. CDR3 coding DNA: TGTGCCAGCACCCTTGGCGGGGCGACCTACGAGCAGTACTTC. It encodes CASTLGGATYEQYF.

V gene TRBV7-3 combines with J gene TRBJ2-1; D is unresolved. V gave up 4 bases and J gave up 7 bases, with 11 bases separating them. CDR1 and CDR2 from the germline V gene are SGHTA and FQGTGA. The CDR3 covers 13 residues. CDR3 coding DNA: TGTGCCAGCAGCTCCCTTCGGTTGAATGAGCAGTTCTTC. It encodes CASSSLRLNEQFF.

The V call is TRBV27, the J call TRBJ2-4; a weak D match, TRBD2 (6 bases). Per the germline V gene, CDR1 is MNHEY and CDR2 is SMNVEV (reference sequence). The CDR3 has 13 amino acids. Trimming left V 0 bases short and J 7 bases short, with 7 bases between. The CDR3 region has the DNA TGTGCCAGCAGTTTATCAGGGAGGAACATTCAGTACTTC. The encoded protein is CASSLSGRNIQYF.

The chain links TRBV2 to TRBJ1-2, with 8 bases identical to TRBD1. V shed 6 bases, J shed 5 bases, and the junction held 2 bases outside the gene matches. Germline V gene data show CDR1 as SNHLY and CDR2 as FYNNEI. This CDR3 has 12 amino acids. The CDR3: CASSDRGYGYTF. The CDR3 DNA follows: TGTGCCAGCAGCGACAGGGGATATGGCTACACCTTC. Variable domain in full (rest from reference TRBV2 and TRBJ1-2): EPEVTQTPSHQVTQMGQEVILRCVPISNHLYFYWYRQILGQKVEFLVSFYNNEISEKSEIFDDQFSVERPDGSNFTLKIRSTKLEDSAMYFCASSDRGYGYTFGSGTRLTVV.

V gene TRBV19 combines with J gene TRBJ2-1, with unresolved D. V was clipped by 2 bases and J by 0 bases, with 8 bases between them. Germline CDR1 is LNHDA and CDR2 is SQIVND (reference sequence). The CDR3 is 15 amino acids. CDR3 in amino acids: CASSILDGSYNEQFF. The CDR3 DNA follows: TGTGCCAGTAGTATACTAGACGGCTCCTACAATGAGCAGTTCTTC.

The chain couples TRBV7-6 to TRBJ2-1, with 8 bases matching TRBD2. Looked up from germline, CDR1 is SGHVS and CDR2 is FNYEAQ. This CDR3 region has 20 residues. The trim removed 5 bases at V and 2 bases at J, leaving 20 bases unmatched. The CDR3 region is CASSPHSPSRGGKTYNEQFF. CDR3 nucleotides: TGTGCCAGCAGCCCGCACTCGCCCTCCCGCGGGGGGAAAACCTACAATGAGCAGTTCTTC.

Comment on this clone: This CDR3 is also generated by other DNA sequences in the sample. The genes are TRBV11-2 and TRBJ2-2; tentatively, D is TRBD2 (5 bases). Germline V gives CDR1 SGHAT, CDR2 FQNNGV. The CDR3 sequence is 14 residues long. Trimming stripped 3 bases from V and 4 bases from J, with 9 bases between. In DNA form, the CDR3 reads TGTGCCAGCAGCTTGAGCGGTGGCACCGGGGAGCTGTTTTTT. This encodes CASSLSGGTGELFF.

The chain recombines TRBV5-1 with TRBJ2-7, with D possibly TRBD2 on 5 matching bases. The CDR3 sequence is 12 residues long. The V gene's germline CDR1 is SGHRS and CDR2 YFSETQ. The V gene lost 3 bases and the J gene lost 3 bases, with 7 bases spanning the gap. CDR3 DNA: TGCGCCAGCAGCTCGGGGTTCTACGAGCAGTACTTC. Translated: CASSSGFYEQYF.

The V call is TRBV7-9, the J call TRBJ1-2; no firm D call. Germline V lookup: CDR1 SEHNR, CDR2 FQNEAQ (reference sequence). The CDR3 contains 19 residues. V lost 2 bases and J lost 1, with 23 bases in between. The CDR3 region is CASSLWANFIVTYNYGYTF. Written as DNA, the CDR3 is TGTGCCAGCAGCTTATGGGCTAACTTTATTGTGACCTATAACTATGGCTACACCTTC.

The gene calls are TRBV2 and TRBJ2-7; TRBD2 might be the D (5 bases). CDR1 is SNHLY and CDR2 is FYNNEI in the germline V gene. The V end was cut by 6 bases, the J end by 7 bases, with 16 bases between. This CDR3 is built from 13 residues. CDR3: CASSPGLQREQYF. The CDR3 DNA reads as TGTGCCAGCAGCCCCGGTCTCCAGCGGGAGCAGTACTTC. Variable domain in full (rest from reference TRBV2 and TRBJ2-7): EPEVTQTPSHQVTQMGQEVILRCVPISNHLYFYWYRQILGQKVEFLVSFYNNEISEKSEIFDDQFSVERPDGSNFTLKIRSTKLEDSAMYFCASSPGLQREQYFGPGTRLTVT.

V and J are TRBV7-2 and TRBJ1-1, with TRBD1 matching 9 bases. The CDR3 has 12 residues. With V trimmed by 6 bases and J by 5 bases, 1 base remained unmatched. Germline V gives CDR1 SGHTA, CDR2 FQGNSA. The CDR3 DNA reads TGTGCCAGCAGGGGGACAGGGACTGAAGCTTTCTTT. Encoded protein: CASRGTGTEAFF.

This chain uses TRBV2 with TRBJ1-6; D remains unclear. Trimming took 3 bases from V and 0 from J, leaving 9 bases between them. Germline lookup yields CDR1 SNHLY and CDR2 FYNNEI. The CDR3 totals 16 residues. CDR3 DNA sequence: TGTGCCAGCAGTGACGAGTGGAGCTCCTATAATTCACCCCTCCACTTT. It codes for CASSDEWSSYNSPLHF.

This rearrangement joins TRBV4-1 to TRBJ2-7, with 9 bases that match TRBD1. From germline, CDR1 is MGHRA and CDR2 YSYEKL. The V segment lost 1 base and the J segment 4 bases; nucleotides outside the gene matches: 11. There are 17 residues in the CDR3. CDR3 loop: CASSQVAGTGTVYEQYF. The CDR3 region has the DNA TGCGCCAGCAGCCAAGTAGCCGGGACAGGGACAGTTTACGAGCAGTACTTC.

The rearrangement joins TRBV7-2 to TRBJ1-3; TRBD1 is a possible D gene (5 bases). CDR1 SGHTA and CDR2 FQGNSA come from the germline V gene. V lost 1 base, J lost 11 bases, and 9 bases lay in between. The CDR3 sequence is 12 residues long. The CDR3 loop reads CASSLGWGPIYF. The CDR3 DNA reads TGTGCCAGCAGCTTAGGGTGGGGCCCCATATATTTT.

This clone was recorded only once. The rearrangement links TRBV7-2 to TRBJ1-1; a weak D match, TRBD1 (6 bases). Trimming took off 2 bases at V and 4 bases at J, with 14 bases between the two ends. CDR3 length equals 15 residues. Germline V lookup: CDR1 SGHTA, CDR2 FQGNSA. CDR3 in amino acids: CASSLHGARGTEAFF. In nucleotides, the CDR3 is TGTGCCAGCAGCTTACACGGGGCCAGGGGCACTGAAGCTTTCTTT.

The chain joins TRBV6-5 to TRBJ1-1, with no clear D. The CDR3 runs 15 residues. The germline V and J ends were trimmed by 5 bases and 1 base, with 14 bases remaining between them. The germline V gene encodes CDR1 MNHEY and CDR2 SVGAGI. The CDR3 DNA is TGTGCCAGCAGTACCCTCGGTTCAAAGAACACTGAAGCTTTCTTT. Protein product: CASSTLGSKNTEAFF.

The chain is built from TRBV5-4 and TRBJ1-1; 7 nucleotides align to TRBD1. The CDR3 is 14 residues long. Trimming cost V 3 bases and J 7 bases; bases outside gene matches: 9. Germline V lookup: CDR1 SGHNT, CDR2 YYREEE (reference sequence). CDR3 in DNA: TGTGCCAGCAGCTGGGGAGACAGGGCTGGTGAAGCTTTCTTT. Amino acids: CASSWGDRAGEAFF.